Below are 29 T cell receptor beta chains sequenced from a single sample in a study of beta chain features in type 1 diabetes. The sequenced template was cDNA made from the entire isolated RNA. Here immunoSEQ multiplex PCR was the method, and the copy in TCRdb shows in-frame clones only, minus some. This table holds 350,000 or so clones, about 18% found once. Material for sequencing was naive CD4+ T cells from blood. The receptors stem from a woman between 18 and 30 years old in good health.

A note on this clone: A read error may account for a junction end that differs from germline. The chain carries TRBV6-5 and TRBJ2-2; D might be TRBD2 (5 bases). The CDR3 spans 15 residues. Germline-derived CDR1 and CDR2 are MNHEY and SVGAGI. The CDR3 loop is CASKPERVGTGELFF. As DNA, the CDR3 is TGTGCAAGCAAACCCGAGAGGGTCGGCACCGGGGAGCTGTTTTTT.

This clone was seen only a few times. The chain is built from TRBV23-1 and TRBJ1-2, with 9 bases aligning to TRBD1. TRBV23-1 is an open reading frame, and its role is uncertain. The CDR3 spans 16 residues. Unmatched junction bases numbered 6, after V lost 4 bases and J lost 0 bases. In nucleotides, the CDR3 is TGCGCCAGCAGTCCATCCGGGGACAGGGCTAACTATGGCTACACCTTC. It specifies CASSPSGDRANYGYTF.

This clone turned up a few times. J is TRBJ2-2 and V is TRBV4-1; D ambiguous. This CDR3 has 16 residues. Germline V gene sequence: CDR1 MGHRA, CDR2 YSYEKL. The V gene lost 5 bases and the J gene lost 8 bases, with 21 bases spanning the gap. The CDR3 reads CASSAPGSRSWGELFF. CDR3 sequence (DNA): TGCGCCAGCAGCGCTCCCGGGTCGAGATCATGGGGGGAGCTGTTTTTT.

This chain joins TRBV18 and TRBJ1-1; 7 positions match TRBD1. Looked up from germline, CDR1 is KGHSH and CDR2 is LQKENI. Trimming removed 6 bases from V and 3 bases from J; junction bases left unmatched: 10. CDR3 length equals 15 residues. Here the CDR3 DNA reads TGTGCCAGCTCCCCTACCGACAGGGTCGACACTGAAGCTTTCTTT. It codes for CASSPTDRVDTEAFF.

The CDR3 DNA reads TGTGCCAGCAGTGCCTCCGGGACACTCCTCACCTATGGCTACACCTTC. The encoded protein is CASSASGTLLTYGYTF. This chain connects TRBV25-1 to TRBJ1-2; TRBD1 is a possible D gene (6 bases). Trimming cost V 4 bases and J 4 bases, with 19 bases left between them. This CDR3 is built from 16 residues. Germline lookup yields CDR1 MGHDK and CDR2 SYGVNS.

The chain couples TRBV5-6 to TRBJ2-1; no firm D call. Between the trimmed V and J ends, which lost 1 base and 8 bases, there was a span of 10 bases. The CDR3 runs to 13 residues. CDR1 is SGHDT and CDR2 is YYEEEE in the germline V gene. The DNA of the CDR3 is TGTGCCAGCAGCTTGACGACATGGTATGAGCAGTTCTTC. This encodes CASSLTTWYEQFF.

This clone turned up a few times. The chain carries TRBV19 and TRBJ2-7, with D maybe TRBD2 (6 bases). The CDR3 contains 13 residues. Germline V gives CDR1 LNHDA, CDR2 SQIVND (reference sequence). With 9 bases removed from V and 7 bases from J, the gap between germline ends came to 19 bases. The CDR3 nucleotides read TGTGCCAGCCGAGGCGGGGCCCGGTGGGAGCAGTACTTC. Its protein is CASRGGARWEQYF.

The V gene is TRBV29-1, the J gene TRBJ2-6; 9 nucleotides align to TRBD1. V dropped 7 bases and J dropped 2; count of bases not matched to a gene: 12. This CDR3 region has 17 residues. Germline V gene lookup returns CDR1 SQVTM and CDR2 ANQGSEA. In DNA form, the CDR3 reads TGCAGCGCTCGAACCGGGACAGGGCAAACTGGGGCCAACGTCCTGACTTTC. The encoded protein is CSARTGTGQTGANVLTF.

In its sample, this clone was seen a few times. The rearrangement joins TRBV7-2 to TRBJ1-1, with D tentatively TRBD1 (5 bases). The germline CDR1 and CDR2 sequences are SGHTA and FQGNSA. Trimming took 1 base from V and 1 from J, leaving 13 bases between them. This CDR3 comprises 16 residues. The CDR3 region has the DNA TGTGCCAGCAGCTTAGTTCCGGGACTGCGGAACACTGAAGCTTTCTTT. Translating gives CASSLVPGLRNTEAFF.

The chain couples TRBV5-6 to TRBJ2-7; D is possibly TRBD2 (5 bases). Germline CDR1 SGHDT, CDR2 YYEEEE. The CDR3 length is 13 residues. The V end lost 0 bases, the J end lost 4 bases, and 8 bases lay between the germline ends. CDR3 residues: CASSLASRYEQYF. CDR3 coding DNA: TGTGCCAGCAGCTTGGCTAGCAGGTACGAGCAGTACTTC.

This clone was seen a few times. The chain couples TRBV14 to TRBJ2-5; D might be TRBD2 (7 bases). The V end lost 0 bases, the J end lost 5 bases, and 19 bases lay between the germline ends. Per germline, CDR1 SGHDN and CDR2 FVKESK. CDR3 length equals 17 residues. In DNA form, the CDR3 reads TGTGCCAGCAGCCAAGATGGACAGCGGGGCCTCGGGGAGACCCAGTACTTC. Its translation: CASSQDGQRGLGETQYF.

V and J are TRBV19 and TRBJ2-1; D is unclear. In germline, CDR1 is LNHDA, CDR2 SQIVND (reference sequence). The CDR3 runs to 11 residues. The ends were cut back, 7 bases at V and 9 bases at J, with 10 bases in the middle. The CDR3 sequence: CASKSASEQFF. CDR3 DNA: TGTGCCAGTAAAAGTGCGAGTGAGCAGTTCTTC.

V usage is TRBV7-9 and J usage is TRBJ2-3, with TRBD1 identical over 10 bases. This CDR3 region has 14 residues. V shed 5 bases and J 4 bases; nucleotides not matched to a gene: 3. CDR1 is SEHNR, CDR2 FQNEAQ, per germline (reference sequence). CDR3: CASSQGQGADTQYF. CDR3 DNA sequence: TGTGCCAGCAGCCAAGGACAGGGGGCAGATACGCAGTATTTT.

The chain combines TRBV7-2 with TRBJ2-7, with 7 bases identical to TRBD2. The CDR3 loop spans 12 amino acids. With 5 bases clipped from V and 7 bases from J, the junction kept 5 bases outside the gene matches. The germline V gene encodes CDR1 SGHTA and CDR2 FQGNSA. The chain's CDR3 is CASSPNSGEQYF. For the CDR3, the DNA is TGTGCCAGCAGCCCCAATAGCGGGGAGCAGTACTTC.

This clone was seen a few times. CDR3 sequence: CASNFMNQPQHF. The CDR3 DNA reads TGTGCCAGTAATTTCATGAATCAGCCCCAGCATTTT. This chain uses TRBV19 with TRBJ1-5; D is uncertain. V was shortened by 7 bases and J by 4 bases, with 8 bases between the two germline ends. The CDR3 is 12 amino acids. The germline CDR1 and CDR2 sequences are LNHDA and SQIVND (reference sequence).

This clone has more than one count but fewer than ten. This chain uses TRBV7-2 with TRBJ2-1, with 8 positions matching TRBD2. Trimming removed 5 bases from V and 2 bases from J; junction bases left unmatched: 5. Looked up from germline, CDR1 is SGHTA and CDR2 is FQGNSA. The CDR3 has 15 residues. Written as DNA, the CDR3 is TGTGCCAGCAGCCGGGTCGGGAGGGCCTACAATGAGCAGTTCTTC. It translates to CASSRVGRAYNEQFF.

V gene TRBV4-3 combines with J gene TRBJ2-1, with D possibly TRBD1 on 5 matching bases. Germline values: CDR1 LGHNA, CDR2 YSLEER. Trimming took off 1 base at V and 8 bases at J, with 18 bases between the two ends. The CDR3 spans 16 residues. The CDR3 DNA reads TGCGCCAGCAGCCAAGCAGGGCTTGGGGTTATGGATGAGCAGTTCTTC. This translates into CASSQAGLGVMDEQFF.

The sample holds a few counts of this clone. The rearrangement joins TRBV7-2 to TRBJ1-1; D not certain. The V end lost 5 bases, the J end lost 4 bases, and 17 bases lay between the germline ends. This CDR3 is 15 amino acids long. CDR1 is SGHTA and CDR2 is FQGNSA in the germline V gene. CDR3: CASSPRNYVGTEAFF. CDR3 sequence (DNA): TGTGCCAGCAGCCCCCGCAATTACGTCGGCACTGAAGCTTTCTTT.

The rearrangement joins TRBV2 to TRBJ2-5; TRBD2 aligns across 7 bases. Germline trimming cut 6 bases from V and 9 bases from J; bases unmatched to any gene: 4. The CDR3 length is 11 residues. Germline V gene data show CDR1 as SNHLY and CDR2 as FYNNEI. The CDR3 loop is CASRGEGSQYF. CDR3 DNA: TGTGCCAGCAGGGGGGAGGGGTCCCAGTACTTC.

This chain joins TRBV7-9 and TRBJ1-4, with TRBD1 as a possible D gene (6 bases). V shed 5 bases and J shed 1 base, with 8 bases lying between them. Germline V gives CDR1 SEHNR, CDR2 FQNEAQ (reference sequence). The CDR3 is 14 amino acids. This CDR3 is CASSTQGTNEKLFF. DNA of the CDR3: TGTGCCAGCAGCACACAGGGAACTAATGAAAAACTGTTTTTT.

This clone was recorded only once. The chain combines TRBV19 with TRBJ1-5, with D perhaps matching TRBD1 (5 bases). From germline, CDR1 is LNHDA and CDR2 SQIVND (reference sequence). Trimming took 5 bases from V and 5 from J, leaving 19 bases between them. The CDR3 runs 16 residues. The CDR3 is CASSRMGGRGDQPQHF. Written as DNA, the CDR3 is TGTGCCAGTAGTCGCATGGGGGGACGAGGAGATCAGCCCCAGCATTTT.

This chain connects TRBV10-3 to TRBJ1-2; no firm D call. The CDR3 loop spans 14 amino acids. V lost 3 bases to trimming and J lost 5 bases, with 13 bases between them. Germline assignment: CDR1 ENHRY and CDR2 SYGVKD. Here the CDR3 reads CAISDPTYVYGYTF. DNA for the CDR3: TGTGCCATCAGTGACCCCACCTACGTTTATGGCTACACCTTC.

The gene calls are TRBV11-2 and TRBJ1-4; 8 bases fit TRBD1. Germline V gene sequence: CDR1 SGHAT, CDR2 FQNNGV. This CDR3 is built from 13 residues. The trim removed 5 bases at V and 5 bases at J, leaving 1 base unmatched. The CDR3 nucleotides are TGTGCCAGCAGCCGGGACAGGAATGAAAAACTGTTTTTT. As protein: CASSRDRNEKLFF.

This clone was detected only a few times. The chain employs TRBV11-2 and TRBJ2-7; 9 positions agree with TRBD2. This CDR3 spans 14 amino acids. Germline CDR1 SGHAT, CDR2 FQNNGV. The V gene end was trimmed by 5 bases and the J gene end by 9 bases; junction bases not matched to a gene: 11. The CDR3 reads CASSPSGDLRWQYF. The DNA for the CDR3 is TGTGCCAGCAGCCCTAGCGGGGATTTGAGATGGCAGTACTTC.

The chain is built from TRBV7-2 and TRBJ1-2; 7 bases map to TRBD1. This CDR3 has 14 amino acids. The V gene's germline CDR1 is SGHTA and CDR2 FQGNSA. V lost 5 bases to trimming and J lost 4 bases; unmatched junction nucleotides: 7. The CDR3, as DNA: TGTGCCAGCAGCAAGAGGACAGGATTCTATGGCTACACCTTC. Encoded protein: CASSKRTGFYGYTF. Complete variable domain (other parts from reference TRBV7-2 and TRBJ1-2): GAGVSQSPSNKVTEKGKDVELRCDPISGHTALYWYRQSLGQGLEFLIYFQGNSAPDKSGLPSDRFSAERTGGSVSTLTIQRTQQEDSAVYLCASSKRTGFYGYTFGSGTRLTVV.

This clone was seen a handful of times. This rearrangement joins TRBV7-6 to TRBJ2-1; TRBD2 might be the D (6 bases). V was pared by 1 base and J by 4 bases, with 17 bases between. Looked up from germline, CDR1 is SGHVS and CDR2 is FNYEAQ. The CDR3 spans 17 residues. Here the CDR3 DNA reads TGTGCCAGCAGCTTAGTTTTGACGGGAGCTAATTACAATGAGCAGTTCTTC. Encoded protein: CASSLVLTGANYNEQFF.

This clone was observed a single time. V usage is TRBV7-9 and J usage is TRBJ1-1; TRBD1 might be the D (5 bases). Between the trimmed V and J ends, which lost 0 bases and 5 bases, there was a span of 10 bases. CDR3 size: 14 residues. Germline V lookup: CDR1 SEHNR, CDR2 FQNEAQ (reference sequence). CDR3 in amino acids: CASSLASRVTEAFF. The CDR3 DNA reads TGTGCCAGCAGCTTAGCTTCCAGGGTAACTGAAGCTTTCTTT.

The chain joins TRBV30 to TRBJ1-2; 9 bases align to TRBD1. CDR1 GTSNPN and CDR2 SVGIG come from the germline V gene (reference sequence). Germline trimming cut 2 bases from V and 4 bases from J; bases unmatched to any gene: 2. The CDR3 is 13 residues long. CDR3 sequence reads: CAWSSGQGYGYTF. The CDR3 DNA is TGTGCCTGGAGTTCGGGACAGGGCTATGGCTACACCTTC.

The table lists this clone with a count of one. The same CDR3 also results from other DNA sequences found in this sample. The chain is built from TRBV5-1 and TRBJ1-2; D is unclear. CDR3 length equals 14 residues. Per the germline V gene, CDR1 is SGHRS and CDR2 is YFSETQ. V was pared by 0 bases and J by 0 bases, with 6 bases between. CDR3 sequence reads: CASSLDTANYGYTF. Written as DNA, the CDR3 is TGCGCCAGCAGCTTGGACACAGCTAACTATGGCTACACCTTC. The entire variable domain, with the rest obtained from reference TRBV5-1 and TRBJ1-2, is as follows: KAGVTQTPRYLIKTRGQQVTLSCSPISGHRSVSWYQQTPGQGLQFLFEYFSETQRNKGNFPGRFSGRQFSNSRSEMNVSTLELGDSALYLCASSLDTANYGYTFGSGTRLTVV.